This TCR beta chain was identified in a study of shared clonotypes between healthy human individuals (dated by TCRdb to 2019 to 2021). Study-level background: Three men and two women, aged 18 to 49 years, made up the cohort. Per donor, three plates each were used for CD4 naive and CD4 memory, two for CD8 naive, and one for CD8 memory. To estimate repertoire size and how much clonotype sharing occurs between individuals, the study deeply sequenced the blood TCR repertoires of roughly 5 healthy adults. To increase sequencing depth and limit assay-specific biases, TCR repertoire library preparation and sequencing were carried out by different laboratories using diverse techniques. Per donor, leukapheresis produced somewhere between about 0.8 and 9.5 billion PBMCs.

Using the deep immunoSEQ assay, TCR CDR3 regions were amplified from genomic DNA by multiplex PCR. Genomic DNA extracted from each cell subset was distributed evenly over all wells of several immunoSEQ 96-well plates, and each plate served as one replicate. For sorted subsets, around 0.2 ug genomic DNA, equal to about 30,000 T cell genomes, was loaded into each replicate PCR. Purified libraries were measured with a Qubit 3.0 fluorometer, size-checked on a Bioanalyzer 2100, and measured again with the KAPA Library Quantification kit. Every immunoSEQ 96-well plate was sequenced on a separate single-read 150-cycle Illumina NextSeq 550 flow cell. Regarding the original processing steps: Because the immunoSEQ output held only junctional sequences and lacked quality scores, the filtering could not match the filtering applied to full-length reads. Sequences were annotated with PyIR, a Python wrapper for IgBLAST v1.9, using IMGT germline references to assign V/J genes and CDR3. Reads were filtered out if the reads had weak V/J assignments (E-value above 1e-6), no CDR3, stop codons, out-of-frame junctions, or ambiguous translated residues. V3J clonotypes were defined as sequences sharing an identical inferred V gene, J gene, and CDR3 amino acid sequence. To compute the percentage overlap between repertoires, the number of shared unique clonotypes was divided by the size of the smaller repertoire. RTK rarefaction, the Chao1 estimator, and Recon v2.1 estimates of unobserved clonotypes were used to assess repertoire richness. For all TCRbeta clonotypes obtained by the gDNA method from a handful of donors, generation probabilities were computed with OLGA. Held by TCRdb, this immuneACCESS table contains in-frame sequences only and omits some clones. Under half of the omission traces to an unresolved V gene where checked; the cause of the rest is unknown. For V, J and clone size, that table is used; D and trimming come from the DNA. Across this sample there are around 720,000 clones, with 60% to 75% seen only once. Of the sample, 1.5% to 2% falls within the top ten clones.

The sample holds a few counts of this clone. Its antigen is not yet known. There are no base qualities to consult, and no much larger clone falls within one base. What the authors observed across the whole study: Higher generation probabilities were observed for clonotypes shared by all four sorted-subset donors than for non-shared clonotypes. Pairwise subsampling indicated that sequencing depth was expected to affect the degree of clonotype sharing among donors. Only blood was sampled, and tissue TCR repertoires likely differ from those in blood. Rarefaction of sorted-subset datasets indicated incomplete sequencing despite the large sequencing depth. Naive subsets generally had larger estimated clonotype richness than memory subsets did. Across four donors, approximately 5% of naive CD4, 3.5% of naive CD8, approximately 2.5% of memory CD4, and about 0.44% of memory CD8 clonotypes were shared. The genetic and exposure-history diversity represented was limited by the small number of donors.

The donors were healthy, HIV-negative adults who had no recently reported acute infections or vaccinations. Every donor was a Caucasian adult residing in Nashville, Tennessee, USA. Magnetic negative selection was used to enrich CD4+ T cells, after which naive cells were positively selected on CD45RA and the negative fraction became the memory subset. Blood was collected by leukapheresis, and PBMCs were isolated by Ficoll-Histopaque density gradient centrifugation and then cryopreserved in liquid nitrogen vapor phase. Analytical flow cytometry was used to check the purity and quantity of every magnetically sorted T cell population. From each sorted fraction, genomic DNA was isolated and quantified by UV absorbance on a Nanodrop 2000c. The CDR3 runs 15 amino acids, cysteine and phenylalanine included. Only CDR3 DNA is held: 45 bases, read in frame from base 1. V has 0 bases trimmed and J has 6 bases trimmed; junction bases matching no gene number 3. The CDR1 and CDR2 encoded by the germline V gene are MGHRA and YSYEKL.

The receptor was isolated from a woman in her twenties or thirties in good health. The chain uses TRBV4-1 and TRBJ1-4, with TRBD1 identical over 8 junction bases. Source material: memory CD4+ T cells sorted from blood. Reading the label with the study, this specimen's cell subset or site is: CD45RA-negative fraction. This receptor carries the CDR3 CASSQERDRYEKLFF. Here is the DNA: TGCGCCAGCAGCCAAGAGAGGGACAGGTATGAAAAACTGTTTTTT.